Listed below are T cell receptor beta chains from one sample, sequenced in a study of T cell repertoires in cytomegalovirus infection. In TCRdb, the reads were re-called with MiXCR into one record per CDR3 protein. The sample records some 590,000 distinct CDR3 sequences, 35% to 50% being singletons. These TCRs' antigens remain unknown. This material consisted of cultured PBMCs, taken from culture after CMV antigen stimulation. The receptors here all came from a human donor in good health (CMV status not recorded). Some clones in this sample may be carry-over from other donors' samples. CDR3s include the opening cysteine and the closing phenylalanine or tryptophan. The order of the fields is J gene, V gene, clone size, D gene, CDR3 length, CDR3 protein, CDR3 DNA. A D gene is named only where the DNA matches it firmly. Clone size, where shown, is once, few, many, or a class for clones that have expanded.

>TRBJ2-3|TRBV24-1|-|-|15
CATSDIADSTDTQYF
TGTGCCACCAGTGATATAGCGGATTCCACAGATACGCAGTATTTT
>TRBJ2-7|TRBV7-2|many|-|14
CASTGPMSSYEQYF
TGTGCCAGCACTGGACCAATGAGCTCCTACGAGCAGTACTTC
>TRBJ2-5|TRBV7-2|-|TRBD2|15
CASSLRGGLVRGQYF
TGTGCCAGCAGCTTAAGGGGAGGACTAGTAAGGGGCCAGTACTTC
>TRBJ1-3|TRBV15|-|-|16
CATSRDVSSSGNTIYF
TGTGCCACCAGCAGAGATGTGAGCAGCTCTGGAAACACCATATATTTT
>TRBJ1-1|TRBV6-5|-|-|18
CASSYDRTGKRGYAGAFF
TGTGCCAGCAGTTACGATAGGACCGGGAAGAGGGGATACGCTGGAGCTTTCTTT
>TRBJ2-7|TRBV6-2/TRBV6-3|-|-|12
CASRLDNYEQYF
TGTGCCAGCAGATTGGACAACTACGAGCAGTACTTC
>TRBJ1-6|TRBV11-2|-|TRBD1|15
CASSLLSQGGSPLHF
TGTGCCAGCAGCTTATTGTCTCAGGGGGGTTCACCCCTCCACTTT
>TRBJ2-7|TRBV27|-|TRBD2|14
CASSPLGGRYEQYF
TGTGCCAGCAGTCCCCTCGGCGGGAGGTACGAGCAGTACTTC
>TRBJ1-1|TRBV20-1|-|TRBD1|14
CSAIVTGRDTEAFF
TGCAGTGCTATAGTGACAGGGCGTGATACTGAAGCTTTCTTT
>TRBJ1-1|TRBV12-3/TRBV12-4|once|-|14
CASIWGYMNTEAFF
TGTGCCAGCATCTGGGGATACATGAACACTGAAGCTTTCTTT
>TRBJ1-1|TRBV15|-|-|13
CATSRGPYREAFF
TGTGCCACCAGCAGAGGCCCCTACAGAGAAGCTTTCTTT
>TRBJ2-1|TRBV6-2/TRBV6-3|-|-|16
CASSYQRGHSYNEQFF
TGTGCCAGCAGCTATCAGAGAGGCCACTCCTACAATGAGCAGTTCTTC
>TRBJ1-2|TRBV15|few|-|13
CATSRGHVYGYTF
TGTGCCACCAGCAGGGGACATGTCTATGGCTACACCTTC
>TRBJ2-2|TRBV2|-|-|15
CASSVEGRNTGELFF
TGTGCCAGCAGTGTAGAGGGAAGAAACACCGGGGAGCTGTTTTTT
>TRBJ1-1|TRBV7-2|-|-|13
CASSRERDDEAFF
TGTGCCAGCAGCCGCGAGAGGGACGATGAAGCTTTCTTT
>TRBJ1-3|TRBV6-8|-|TRBD1|15
CASIRTGGSGNTIYF
TGTGCCAGCATAAGAACAGGGGGATCTGGAAACACCATATATTTT
>TRBJ2-7|TRBV7-8|-|TRBD1|19
CASSLPSESGQGNSYEQYF
TGTGCCAGCAGCTTACCCTCTGAATCGGGACAGGGGAATTCCTACGAGCAGTACTTC
>TRBJ2-1|TRBV6-2/TRBV6-3|once|-|15
CASSYNNPRGKGPFF
TGTGCCAGCAGTTACAATAACCCCCGGGGAAAGGGTCCGTTCTTC
>TRBJ2-6|TRBV28|-|-|16
CASSSPTGTGANVLTF
TGTGCCAGCAGTTCCCCTACAGGGACTGGGGCCAACGTCCTGACTTTC
>TRBJ1-4|TRBV20-1|-|-|14
CSARVSNQGEKLFF
TGCAGTGCTAGAGTCAGCAACCAGGGCGAAAAACTGTTTTTT
>TRBJ2-1|TRBV12-3/TRBV12-4|few|-|11
CASSDYARQFF
TGTGCCAGCAGTGATTACGCACGGCAGTTCTTC
>TRBJ2-2|TRBV7-2|-|TRBD1|17
CASSLGFGTANTGELFF
TGTGCCAGCAGCTTAGGTTTCGGGACAGCGAACACCGGGGAGCTGTTTTTT
>TRBJ1-6|TRBV15|-|-|15
CATQRGAFYNSPLHF
TGTGCCACTCAAAGGGGGGCCTTCTATAATTCACCCCTCCACTTT
>TRBJ1-3|TRBV10-3|-|-|15
CAISDVPLSGNTIYF
TGTGCCATCAGCGACGTACCTCTGTCTGGAAACACCATATATTTT
>TRBJ2-5|TRBV20-1|few|TRBD2|18
CSAAPTSGESLAKETQYF
TGCAGTGCCGCCCCGACTAGCGGGGAGAGTTTGGCTAAAGAGACCCAGTACTTC
>TRBJ2-1|TRBV11-2|-|TRBD2|14
CASSDRGLAYEQFF
TGTGCCAGCAGCGATAGAGGACTAGCGTATGAGCAGTTCTTC
>TRBJ2-7|TRBV11-2|-|TRBD2|16
CASSPRTSGGAYEQYF
TGTGCCAGCAGCCCTAGGACTAGCGGGGGGGCCTACGAGCAGTACTTC
>TRBJ1-2|TRBV7-6|-|-|16
CASSYHLGGGPYGYTF
TGTGCCAGCAGCTACCATCTTGGGGGGGGACCTTATGGCTACACCTTC
>TRBJ2-1|TRBV6-5|-|TRBD2|19
CASSPASGRAGSPYNEQFF
TGTGCCAGCAGCCCCGCGAGCGGGAGGGCCGGTTCGCCCTACAATGAGCAGTTCTTC
>TRBJ1-3|TRBV12-3/TRBV12-4|-|-|13
CASTSTGLDTIYF
TGTGCCAGCACCTCTACAGGGTTGGACACCATATATTTT
>TRBJ2-3|TRBV6-8|-|-|16
CASSWVGGGLTDTQYF
TGTGCCAGCAGTTGGGTGGGGGGCGGGCTGACAGATACGCAGTATTTT
>TRBJ2-7|TRBV7-8|many|TRBD1|17
CASSVNSDRLLSYEQYF
TGTGCCAGCAGCGTGAACTCGGACAGGCTTCTCTCCTACGAGCAGTACTTC
>TRBJ1-2|TRBV12-3/TRBV12-4|few|-|14
CASSIGGGSNGYTF
TGTGCCAGCAGTATCGGAGGGGGATCAAATGGCTACACCTTC
>TRBJ1-2|TRBV27|-|TRBD1|13
CATASGQGYGYTF
TGTGCCACAGCCTCGGGACAGGGGTATGGCTACACCTTC
>TRBJ1-2|TRBV7-8|-|TRBD1|17
CASSYSGTEVFNYGYTF
TGTGCCAGCAGCTACTCCGGGACAGAAGTCTTTAACTATGGCTACACCTTC
>TRBJ1-3|TRBV4-1|few|-|17
CASSPYLGPDSGNTIYF
TGCGCCAGCAGCCCCTACCTCGGTCCAGACTCTGGAAACACCATATATTTT
>TRBJ2-7|TRBV6-2/TRBV6-3|few|TRBD2|14
CASSYYGTSDEQYF
TGTGCCAGCAGTTACTACGGGACTAGCGACGAGCAGTACTTC
>TRBJ2-3|TRBV10-3|few|-|14
CALGPGSSTDTQYF
TGTGCCTTAGGGCCGGGAAGCTCGACAGATACGCAGTATTTT
>TRBJ1-4|TRBV18|few|-|14
CASSPLLSGEKLFF
TGTGCCAGCTCACCGTTACTCTCCGGTGAAAAACTGTTTTTT
>TRBJ2-7|TRBV10-3|-|-|13
CAIKAVGSYEQYF
TGTGCCATCAAGGCCGTGGGGTCCTACGAGCAGTACTTC
>TRBJ2-7|TRBV7-8|few|TRBD1|16
CASSLADRSYPYEQYF
TGTGCCAGCAGCTTAGCGGACAGGTCATACCCCTACGAGCAGTACTTC
>TRBJ1-1|TRBV4-1|few|-|15
CASSPGATGSTEAFF
TGCGCCAGCAGCCCGGGAGCTACAGGGAGCACTGAAGCTTTCTTT
>TRBJ2-7|TRBV7-2|-|TRBD2|14
CASSSGRVTYEQYF
TGTGCCAGCAGCTCAGGGAGGGTCACCTACGAGCAGTACTTC
>TRBJ2-3|TRBV20-1|few|TRBD2|14
CSARSGRSTDTQYF
TGCAGTGCTAGGAGCGGGAGAAGCACAGATACGCAGTATTTT
>TRBJ2-1|TRBV7-2|-|TRBD2|17
CASSFRLAGAGNNEQFF
TGTGCCAGCAGCTTCAGACTAGCGGGGGCAGGGAACAATGAGCAGTTCTTC
>TRBJ2-1|TRBV12-3/TRBV12-4|-|-|15
CASSLGGGHYNEQFF
TGTGCCAGCAGTTTGGGTGGGGGGCACTACAATGAGCAGTTCTTC
>TRBJ2-3|TRBV28|-|-|12
CASVSDRGTQYF
TGTGCCAGCGTTTCCGATCGGGGTACGCAGTATTTT
>TRBJ2-3|TRBV7-2|few|-|13
CASSSLYTDTQYF
TGTGCCAGCAGCTCGCTATACACAGATACGCAGTATTTT
>TRBJ2-1|TRBV20-1|-|-|13
CSARTGPDAVEFF
TGCAGTGCTAGAACAGGACCTGATGCAGTCGAGTTCTTC
>TRBJ2-3|TRBV6-2/TRBV6-3|-|TRBD2|15
CAGGRGSVGTDTQYF
TGTGCCGGAGGACGCGGGAGTGTGGGCACAGATACGCAGTATTTT
>TRBJ2-1|TRBV6-8|-|-|15
CASSYQPRGYNEQFF
TGTGCCAGCAGTTACCAGCCACGCGGGTACAATGAGCAGTTCTTC
>TRBJ2-1|TRBV24-1|few|TRBD2|18
CATSGASGRADSYNEQFF
TGTGCCACCAGTGGAGCTAGCGGGAGGGCGGACTCCTACAATGAGCAGTTCTTC
>TRBJ1-1|TRBV29-1|-|-|14
CSVEVNGVNTEAFF
TGCAGCGTTGAGGTGAACGGCGTTAACACTGAAGCTTTCTTT
>TRBJ2-7|TRBV7-2|-|-|14
CASSVRGGAYEQYF
TGTGCCAGCAGCGTGCGGGGCGGAGCCTACGAGCAGTACTTC
>TRBJ2-1|TRBV7-2|many|-|14
CASSPQGAYNEQFF
TGTGCCAGCAGCCCCCAAGGAGCCTACAATGAGCAGTTCTTC
>TRBJ2-7|TRBV6-1|few|TRBD2|15
CASRYKSGRPYEQYF
TGTGCCAGCAGATATAAAAGCGGGAGACCGTACGAGCAGTACTTC
>TRBJ2-5|TRBV5-4|-|-|14
CASGSRARAETQYF
TGTGCCAGCGGTTCCCGGGCCAGGGCAGAGACCCAGTACTTC
>TRBJ2-3|TRBV30|-|-|14
CAWSKTARTDTQYF
TGTGCCTGGAGTAAAACCGCACGAACAGATACGCAGTATTTT
>TRBJ2-2|TRBV5-1|few|-|16
CASSGTGTPGAGELFF
TGCGCCAGCAGCGGAACCGGGACCCCGGGGGCCGGGGAGCTGTTTTTT